This T cell receptor beta chain was captured by sequencing in a study of cytomegalovirus exposure and HLA in healthy donors. Study as a whole: Most genotyped donors, around 78% of 398, had Caucasian-associated genetic ancestry.

This CDR3 comprises 16 residues. Germline loops: CDR1 KGHSH, CDR2 LQKENI. J lost 6 bases, V lost 5 bases, and 10 bases had no gene match. At sampling all donors were nominally healthy, likely with unrecorded immune exposures. In regard to this clone: The antigen is undetermined.

Findings and limits, study-wide: The study assumed roughly uniform donor sequencing depth for presence/absence analyses.

60 Vbeta and 13 Jbeta primers were used in PCR. Profiled with immunoSEQ multiplex PCR; TCRdb holds only in-frame clones, not every one. The sample consists of about 120,000 clones, 65% to 80% of them appearing once. The rearrangement links TRBV18 to TRBJ1-5; the match to TRBD1 covers 10 bases. The source of this sequence is a man aged 18 to 29 in good health and CMV-seropositive. The sample taken for sequencing was PBMCs. The CDR3 region has the DNA TGTGCCAGCTCAAGAGGGACAGGGGAGGTGATTCAGCCCCAGCATTTT. Encoded protein: CASSRGTGEVIQPQHF.